Each of the 18 T cell receptor beta chains below was sequenced from the same sample in a study of shared clonotypes between healthy human individuals. The data were produced by immunoSEQ multiplex PCR, yet TCRdb's version contains in-frame clones alone and is incomplete. This table holds some 2 million clones, roughly 96% found once. The specimen was naive CD4+ T cells sorted from blood. The subset: CD45RA+ positively selected. These receptors were collected from a man aged 18 to 35 in good health.

This clone was found once. The gene calls are TRBV18 and TRBJ1-5, with no clear D. The length of the CDR3 is 14 residues. CDR1 is KGHSH and CDR2 is LQKENI in the germline V gene. Trimming left V 3 bases short and J 1 base short, with 7 bases between. CDR3 in amino acids: CASSPPASNQPQHF. Here the CDR3 DNA reads TGTGCCAGCTCACCGCCAGCCAGCAATCAGCCCCAGCATTTT.

The chain recombines TRBV28 with TRBJ2-7; TRBD1 might be the D (5 bases). The CDR3 sequence is 14 residues long. Germline V gene data show CDR1 as MDHEN and CDR2 as SYDVKM. The V gene lost 5 bases and the J gene lost 4 bases, with 15 bases spanning the gap. CDR3 protein: CASSLTIRAYEQYF. The CDR3, as DNA: TGTGCCAGCAGTCTCACGATCAGGGCGTACGAGCAGTACTTC. The full variable domain, rest sourced from reference TRBV28 and TRBJ2-7, is DVKVTQSSRYLVKRTGEKVFLECVQDMDHENMFWYRQDPGLGLRLIYFSYDVKMKEKGDIPEGYSVSREKKERFSLILESASTNQTSMYLCASSLTIRAYEQYFGPGTRLTVT.

The chain carries TRBV5-1 and TRBJ1-2, with D uncertain. Germline CDR1 and CDR2: SGHRS and YFSETQ. V was clipped by 2 bases and J by 5 bases, with 10 bases between them. The CDR3 loop spans 13 amino acids. CDR3 in amino acids: CASSLSPHYGYTF. The CDR3 DNA follows: TGCGCCAGCAGCTTATCCCCTCATTATGGCTACACCTTC.

The chain links TRBV15 to TRBJ1-1; D is undetermined. Looked up from germline, CDR1 is LNHNV and CDR2 is YYDKDF (reference sequence). The CDR3 covers 15 residues. V was clipped by 1 base and J by 5 bases, with 14 bases between them. The CDR3, as DNA: TGTGCCACCAGCAGAGTGTTGGCGGGAGGGACTGAAGCTTTCTTT. Its translation: CATSRVLAGGTEAFF. The full variable domain, completed using reference TRBV15 and TRBJ1-1, is DAMVIQNPRYQVTQFGKPVTLSCSQTLNHNVMYWYQQKSSQAPKLLFHYYDKDFNNEADTPDNFQSRRPNTSFCFLDIRSPGLGDTAMYLCATSRVLAGGTEAFFGQGTRLTVV.

The chain is built from TRBV28 and TRBJ1-2, with D possibly matching TRBD1 (6 bases). V dropped 3 bases and J dropped 5 bases, with 10 bases sitting between them. The CDR3 sequence is 13 residues long. The germline V gene encodes CDR1 MDHEN and CDR2 SYDVKM. For the CDR3, the DNA is TGTGCCAGCAGTTTGATGGGGGCGTATGGCTACACCTTC. The encoded protein is CASSLMGAYGYTF.

Comment on this clone: Other DNA sequences in this sample translate to the same CDR3. The chain recombines TRBV18 with TRBJ2-3; TRBD1 matches at 7 bases. Germline loops: CDR1 KGHSH, CDR2 LQKENI. V shed 3 bases, J shed 0 bases, and the junction held 3 bases outside the gene matches. The length of the CDR3 is 15 residues. The CDR3, as DNA: TGTGCCAGCTCACCCAACAGGGGAAGCACAGATACGCAGTATTTT. Amino acids: CASSPNRGSTDTQYF.

The rearrangement joins TRBV5-4 to TRBJ1-1, with D possibly matching TRBD1 (5 bases). The CDR3 covers 16 residues. From germline, CDR1 is SGHNT and CDR2 YYREEE (reference sequence). V shed 0 bases and J shed 9 bases, with 21 bases lying between them. In DNA, the CDR3 is TGTGCCAGCAGCTTGGATCGGGGCCAGACCGGGACTAAAGCTTTCTTT. Its translation: CASSLDRGQTGTKAFF.

The chain combines TRBV10-3 with TRBJ2-7; 8 positions match TRBD1. The CDR3 sequence is 13 residues long. With 6 bases clipped from V and 5 bases from J, the junction kept 6 bases outside the gene matches. Per the germline V gene, CDR1 is ENHRY and CDR2 is SYGVKD. Written as DNA, the CDR3 is TGTGCCATCAGGCAGGGGGCGGTCAACGAGCAGTACTTC. Protein product: CAIRQGAVNEQYF.

CDR3 sequence (DNA): TGTGCCAGCAGCTTAAAGGGGACAGGACCAAGAACAGATACGCAGTATTTT. It is translated as CASSLKGTGPRTDTQYF. The chain has TRBV7-2 and TRBJ2-3, with 8 bases lining up with TRBD1. The CDR3 length is 17 residues. V lost 2 bases to trimming and J lost 3 bases; unmatched junction nucleotides: 10. The V gene's germline CDR1 is SGHTA and CDR2 FQGNSA.

Note on this clone: With a much larger clone just one base away, this may be a read error. V is TRBV6-6 and J is TRBJ1-2; D remains unclear. The CDR3 covers 14 residues. Per the germline V gene, CDR1 is MNHNY and CDR2 is SVGAGI (reference sequence). CDR3 DNA: TGTGTCAGCAAATACGCCTCAAACAACTATGGCTACACCTTC. This codes for CVSKYASNNYGYTF.

A single count supports this clone. The chain uses TRBV9 and TRBJ2-3, with 7 positions matching TRBD2. Germline trimming cut 3 bases from V and 0 bases from J; bases unmatched to any gene: 7. Germline values: CDR1 SGDLS, CDR2 YYNGEE. CDR3 size: 16 residues. CDR3 loop: CASSGSGQASTDTQYF. In DNA, the CDR3 is TGTGCCAGCAGCGGTAGCGGGCAGGCGAGCACAGATACGCAGTATTTT. Complete variable domain (other parts from reference TRBV9 and TRBJ2-3): DSGVTQTPKHLITATGQRVTLRCSPRSGDLSVYWYQQSLDQGLQFLIQYYNGEERAKGNILERFSAQQFPDLHSELNLSSLELGDSALYFCASSGSGQASTDTQYFGPGTRLTVL.

The genes are TRBV28 and TRBJ1-5; 11 nucleotides match TRBD1. CDR3 length: 15 amino acids. Germline CDR1 is MDHEN and CDR2 is SYDVKM. V was clipped by 3 bases and J by 6 bases; unmatched bases: 4. Here the CDR3 DNA reads TGTGCCAGCAGTTTTTGGGGGACAGGGGGTCAGCCCCAGCATTTT. Its translation: CASSFWGTGGQPQHF.

This clone was found a few times. The CDR3 bases are TGTGCCAGCTCACCAGGGCCAGGGCCCTACGAGCAGTACTTC. Its protein product is CASSPGPGPYEQYF. The chain couples TRBV18 to TRBJ2-7; D may be TRBD1 (5 bases). The germline V gene has CDR1 KGHSH and CDR2 LQKENI. This CDR3 is built from 14 residues. Trimming removed 2 bases from V and 2 bases from J, with 10 bases in between.

The V and J genes are TRBV19 and TRBJ1-1, with D possibly matching TRBD1 (6 bases). Germline lookup yields CDR1 LNHDA and CDR2 SQIVND (reference sequence). V lost 7 bases and J lost 8, with 20 bases in between. The CDR3 is 14 amino acids. CDR3 nucleotide sequence: TGTGCCAGTACAGCTCGCAGCGGACAGTCCGAAGCTTTCTTT. It translates to CASTARSGQSEAFF. The variable domain in full, with the rest retrieved from reference TRBV19 and TRBJ1-1, is DGGITQSPKYLFRKEGQNVTLSCEQNLNHDAMYWYRQDPGQGLRLIYYSQIVNDFQKGDIAEGYSVSREKKESFPLTVTSAQKNPTAFYLCASTARSGQSEAFFGQGTRLTVV.

The chain carries TRBV5-4 and TRBJ2-5; 13 bases are shared with TRBD2. Trimming removed 4 bases from V and 2 bases from J; junction bases left unmatched: 8. This CDR3 is built from 17 residues. CDR1 and CDR2 from the germline V gene are SGHNT and YYREEE (reference sequence). In nucleotides, the CDR3 is TGTGCCAGCAGCCCCGGGACTAGCGGGATGGGACAAGAGACCCAGTACTTC. Its protein is CASSPGTSGMGQETQYF.

This clone occurred a few times. V usage is TRBV10-3 and J usage is TRBJ1-5, with 9 bases lining up with TRBD1. The CDR3 is 13 residues long. The V segment lost 4 bases and the J segment 7 bases; nucleotides outside the gene matches: 2. The V gene's germline CDR1 is ENHRY and CDR2 SYGVKD. This chain's CDR3 is CAISGGQGQPQHF. For the CDR3, the DNA is TGTGCCATCAGTGGAGGACAGGGGCAGCCCCAGCATTTT.

The chain links TRBV5-6 to TRBJ2-7; D might be TRBD1 or TRBD2, each matching 7 bases. The CDR3 is 14 residues long. Trimming stripped 2 bases from V and 6 bases from J, with 15 bases between. Germline V gives CDR1 SGHDT, CDR2 YYEEEE. CDR3 region: CASSFLDREGEQYF. The CDR3 DNA follows: TGTGCCAGCAGCTTTCTTGACAGGGAGGGCGAGCAGTACTTC.

To note about this clone: In the same sample, other DNA sequences code for this CDR3. The chain joins TRBV10-3 to TRBJ2-1; D may be TRBD2 (6 bases). CDR3 length: 14 amino acids. Germline CDR1 and CDR2: ENHRY and SYGVKD. The V end was cut by 2 bases, the J end by 4 bases, with 9 bases between. CDR3 DNA sequence: TGTGCCATCAGTGAGGCTCGGGAGTACAATGAGCAGTTCTTC. Encoded protein: CAISEAREYNEQFF.